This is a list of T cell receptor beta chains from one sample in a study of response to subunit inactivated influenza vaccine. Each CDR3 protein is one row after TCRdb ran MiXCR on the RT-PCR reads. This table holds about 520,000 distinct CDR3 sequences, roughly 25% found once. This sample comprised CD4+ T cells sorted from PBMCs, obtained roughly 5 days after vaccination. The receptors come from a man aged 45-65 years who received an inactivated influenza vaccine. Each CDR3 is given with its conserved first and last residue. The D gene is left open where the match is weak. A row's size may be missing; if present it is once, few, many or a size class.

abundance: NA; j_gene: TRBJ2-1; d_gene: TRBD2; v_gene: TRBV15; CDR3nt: TGTGCCACCAGCAGAGGGACTAGCGGGGGGGCTTCAGTCTATGAGCAGTTCTTC; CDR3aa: CATSRGTSGGASVYEQFF
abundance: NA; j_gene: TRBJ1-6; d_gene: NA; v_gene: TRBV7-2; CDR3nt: TGTGCCAGCAGTCGGGCTCGGGATTCACCCCTCCACTTT; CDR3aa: CASSRARDSPLHF
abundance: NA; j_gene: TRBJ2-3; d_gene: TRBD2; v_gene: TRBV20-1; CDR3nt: TGCAGTGCTTACCTAGCGGGAGGCCCCTCCGACGATACGCAGTATTTT; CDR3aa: CSAYLAGGPSDDTQYF
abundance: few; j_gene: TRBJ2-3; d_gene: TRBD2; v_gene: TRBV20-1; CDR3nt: TGCAGTGCTAGTTCTAGCGGGGGGGCGTATACGCAGTATTTT; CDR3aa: CSASSSGGAYTQYF
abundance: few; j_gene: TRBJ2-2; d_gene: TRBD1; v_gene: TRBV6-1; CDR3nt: TGTGCCAGCAGCACCAGACCCCCGGGACAGGGAGCAACCGGGGAGCTGTTTTTT; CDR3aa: CASSTRPPGQGATGELFF
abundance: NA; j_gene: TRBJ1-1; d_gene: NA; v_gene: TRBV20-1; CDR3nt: TGCAGTGCTACCCGGGACACGAACACTGAAGCTTTCTTT; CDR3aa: CSATRDTNTEAFF
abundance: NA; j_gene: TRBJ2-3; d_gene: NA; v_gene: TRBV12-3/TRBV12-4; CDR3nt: TGTGCCAGCAGCCCCGGGGCTACTACCCGCACAGATACGCAGTATTTT; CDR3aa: CASSPGATTRTDTQYF
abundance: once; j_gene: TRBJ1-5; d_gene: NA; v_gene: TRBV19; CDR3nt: TGTGCCAGTAGTATCCGGGATCAGCCCCAGCATTTT; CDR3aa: CASSIRDQPQHF
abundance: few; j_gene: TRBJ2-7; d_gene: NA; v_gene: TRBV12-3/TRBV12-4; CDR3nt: TGTGCCAGCAGTTCATACGACAGGACGTCCCCGTACTTC; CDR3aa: CASSSYDRTSPYF
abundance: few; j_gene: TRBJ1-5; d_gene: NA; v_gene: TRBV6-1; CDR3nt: TGTGCCACCCTGGTCGGGAATCAGCCCCAGCATTTT; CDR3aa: CATLVGNQPQHF
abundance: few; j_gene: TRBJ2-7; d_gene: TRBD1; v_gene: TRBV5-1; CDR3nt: TGCGCCAGCAGCTTGTGGGGACAGGACCCCTCCTACGAGCAGTACTTC; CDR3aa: CASSLWGQDPSYEQYF
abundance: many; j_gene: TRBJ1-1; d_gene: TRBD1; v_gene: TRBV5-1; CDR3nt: TGCGCCACCAAATACAGGGGAGACACTGAAGCTTTCTTT; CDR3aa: CATKYRGDTEAFF
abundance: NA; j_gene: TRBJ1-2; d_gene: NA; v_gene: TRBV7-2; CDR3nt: TGTGCCAGCAGCCCTGGGCGGTATGGCTACACCTTC; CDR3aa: CASSPGRYGYTF
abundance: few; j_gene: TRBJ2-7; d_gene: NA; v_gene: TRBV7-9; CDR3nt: TGTGCCAGCAGCTTAGCGTGGGTACCTCCGTACGAGCAGTACTTC; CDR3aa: CASSLAWVPPYEQYF
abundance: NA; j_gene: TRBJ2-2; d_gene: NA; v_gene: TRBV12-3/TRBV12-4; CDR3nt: TGTGCCAGCAGTTTACAACGGGCCGGGGAGCTGTTTTTT; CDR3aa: CASSLQRAGELFF
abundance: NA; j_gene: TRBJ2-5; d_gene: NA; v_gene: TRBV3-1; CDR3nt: TGTGCCAGCAGCCAAGCGTCGGGGGCCGGGACCCAGTACTTC; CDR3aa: CASSQASGAGTQYF
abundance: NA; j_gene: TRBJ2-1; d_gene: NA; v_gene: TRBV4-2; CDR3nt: TGTGCCACCAGCCAAGATATGGCGGGGTGGTACAATGAGCAGTTCTTC; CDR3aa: CATSQDMAGWYNEQFF
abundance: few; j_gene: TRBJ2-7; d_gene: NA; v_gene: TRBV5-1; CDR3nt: TGCGCCAGCAGCTCCCCCCCTACAGTCTACGAGCAGTACTTC; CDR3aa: CASSSPPTVYEQYF
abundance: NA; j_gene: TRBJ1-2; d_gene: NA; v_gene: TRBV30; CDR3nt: TGTGCCTGGAGTGGACAGCCCTTCCGAGCTAACTATGGCTACACCTTC; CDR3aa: CAWSGQPFRANYGYTF
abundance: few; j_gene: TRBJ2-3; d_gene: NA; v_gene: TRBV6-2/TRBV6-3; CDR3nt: TGTGCCAGCAGTTACTTGTTGGGGAGGAGAACAGATACGCAGTATTTT; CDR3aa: CASSYLLGRRTDTQYF
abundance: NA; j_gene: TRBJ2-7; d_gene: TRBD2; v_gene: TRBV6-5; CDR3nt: TGTGCCAGCAGCTACGGGACTAGCGGGAGGAGGGAGCAGTACTTC; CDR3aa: CASSYGTSGRREQYF
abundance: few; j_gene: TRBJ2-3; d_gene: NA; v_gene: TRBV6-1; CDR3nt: TGTGCCACCCAGAGAAACACAGATACGCAGTATTTT; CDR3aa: CATQRNTDTQYF
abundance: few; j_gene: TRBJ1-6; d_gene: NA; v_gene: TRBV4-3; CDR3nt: TGCGCCAGCAGCCAAGATTCCGGGCATTCACCCCTCCACTTT; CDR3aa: CASSQDSGHSPLHF
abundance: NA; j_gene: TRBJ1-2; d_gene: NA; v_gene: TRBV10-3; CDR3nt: TGTGCCATCAGTGAGCCAGGACAGCCATATAACTATGGCTACACCTTC; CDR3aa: CAISEPGQPYNYGYTF
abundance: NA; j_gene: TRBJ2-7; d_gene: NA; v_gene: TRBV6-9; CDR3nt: TGTGCCAGCAGTTATTCCGGAATAAGCTCCTACGAGCAGTACTTC; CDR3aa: CASSYSGISSYEQYF
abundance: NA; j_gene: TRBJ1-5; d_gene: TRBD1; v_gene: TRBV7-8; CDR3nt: TGTGCCAGCAGCCTCCGGGACAGGGGGCCGGGTCAGCCCCAGCATTTT; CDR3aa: CASSLRDRGPGQPQHF
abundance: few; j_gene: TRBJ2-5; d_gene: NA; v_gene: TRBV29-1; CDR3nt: TGCAGCGTTGGGGAGGTGCGTGGAGAGACCCAGTACTTC; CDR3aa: CSVGEVRGETQYF
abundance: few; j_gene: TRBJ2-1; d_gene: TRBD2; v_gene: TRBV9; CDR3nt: TGTGCCAGCAGCGTAACGCTAGCGGGGGACAATGAGCAGTTCTTC; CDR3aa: CASSVTLAGDNEQFF
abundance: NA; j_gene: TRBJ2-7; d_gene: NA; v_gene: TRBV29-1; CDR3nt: TGCAGCGTTTCCAGGGCTCGCGACGAGCAGTACTTC; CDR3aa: CSVSRARDEQYF
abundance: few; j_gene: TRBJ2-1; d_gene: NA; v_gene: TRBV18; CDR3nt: TGTGCCAGCTCTCAGGACAACAATGAGCAGTTCTTC; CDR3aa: CASSQDNNEQFF
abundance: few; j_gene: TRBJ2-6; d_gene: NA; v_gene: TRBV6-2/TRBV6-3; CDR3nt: TGTGCCAGCAGGAGGGCGTCTGGGGCCAACGTCCTGACTTTC; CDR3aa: CASRRASGANVLTF
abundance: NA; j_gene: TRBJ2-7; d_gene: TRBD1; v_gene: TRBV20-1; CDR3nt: TGCAGTGCTCGACAGGGGCCAAGCTCCTACGAGCAGTACTTC; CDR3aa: CSARQGPSSYEQYF
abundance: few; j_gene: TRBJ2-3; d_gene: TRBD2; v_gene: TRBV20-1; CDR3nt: TGCAGTGCTCAAGCCGGGACTAGCGGGGGGGGCACAGATACGCAGTATTTT; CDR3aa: CSAQAGTSGGGTDTQYF
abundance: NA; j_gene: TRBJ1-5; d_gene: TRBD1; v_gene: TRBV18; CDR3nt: TGTGCCAGCTCACGACAGGGCACCGGGGAGCCCCAGCATTTT; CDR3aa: CASSRQGTGEPQHF
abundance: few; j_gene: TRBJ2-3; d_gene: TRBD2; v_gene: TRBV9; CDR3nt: TGTGCCAGCACTCTCTCCGCGGGAGGGAGCACAGATACGCAGTATTTT; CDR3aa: CASTLSAGGSTDTQYF
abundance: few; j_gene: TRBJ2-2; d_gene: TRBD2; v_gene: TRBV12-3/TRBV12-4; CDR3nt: TGTGCCAGCAGGTCTCTAGCGGGGGGGCCGGGGTTTTTT; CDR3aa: CASRSLAGGPGFF
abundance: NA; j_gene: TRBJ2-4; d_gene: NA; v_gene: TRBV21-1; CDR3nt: TGTGCCAGCAGCAAAGTGGACAGGCGCCAACTGGCCAAAAACATTCAGTACTTC; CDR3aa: CASSKVDRRQLAKNIQYF
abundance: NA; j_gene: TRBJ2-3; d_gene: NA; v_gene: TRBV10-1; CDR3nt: TGCGCCAGCAGTGCGTGGACCACAGATACGCAGTATTTT; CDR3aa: CASSAWTTDTQYF
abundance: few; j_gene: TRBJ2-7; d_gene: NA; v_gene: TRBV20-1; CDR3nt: TGCAGTGCTACGACTGACTCCTACGAGCAGTACTTC; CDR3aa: CSATTDSYEQYF
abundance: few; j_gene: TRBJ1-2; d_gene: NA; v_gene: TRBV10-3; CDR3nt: TGTGCCATCAGTGAGCCTAAGGACGGCTATGGCTACACCTTC; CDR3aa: CAISEPKDGYGYTF
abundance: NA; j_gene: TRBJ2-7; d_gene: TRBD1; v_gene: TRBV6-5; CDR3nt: TGTGCCAGCAGTTACTCGAGGGCAGGGGGATCGGGGGAGCAGTACTTC; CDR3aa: CASSYSRAGGSGEQYF
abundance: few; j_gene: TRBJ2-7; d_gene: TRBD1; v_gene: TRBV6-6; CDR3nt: TGTGCCAGCAGTTTGACAGGGTTCTACGAGCAGTACTTC; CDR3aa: CASSLTGFYEQYF
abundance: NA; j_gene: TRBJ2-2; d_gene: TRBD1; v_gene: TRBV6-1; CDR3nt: TGTGCCAGCAGTCCTGGACAGGGTACGACCGGGGAGCTGTTTTTT; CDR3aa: CASSPGQGTTGELFF
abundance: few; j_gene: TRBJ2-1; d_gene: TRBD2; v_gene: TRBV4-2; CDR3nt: TGTGCCAGCAGCCAAGTTCGGGGGGGACTAGCGGGAGGCAATGAGCAGTTCTTC; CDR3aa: CASSQVRGGLAGGNEQFF
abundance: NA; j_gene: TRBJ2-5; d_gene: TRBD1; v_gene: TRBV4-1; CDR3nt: TGCGCCAGCAACTCAGGGGGTGGCGAGACCCAGTACTTC; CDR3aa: CASNSGGGETQYF
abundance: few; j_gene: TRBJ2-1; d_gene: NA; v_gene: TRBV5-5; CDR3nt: TGTGCCAGCAGCTTGGATCCCGGGGCTGGGGCCAATGAGCAGTTCTTC; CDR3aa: CASSLDPGAGANEQFF
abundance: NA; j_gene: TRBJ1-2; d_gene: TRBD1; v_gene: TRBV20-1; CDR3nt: TGCAGTGCTAGAGATGTACAGGGGGGGATTCTTGGCTACACCTTC; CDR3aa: CSARDVQGGILGYTF
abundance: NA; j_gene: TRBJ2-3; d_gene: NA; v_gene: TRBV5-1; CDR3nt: TGCGCCAGCAGCTTGGGAAGAGATACGCAGTATTTT; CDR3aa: CASSLGRDTQYF
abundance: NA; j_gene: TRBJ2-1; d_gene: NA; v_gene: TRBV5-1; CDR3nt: TGCGCCAGCAGCTTGGCAAGGGGGACGGGCTACAATGAGCAGTTCTTC; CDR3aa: CASSLARGTGYNEQFF
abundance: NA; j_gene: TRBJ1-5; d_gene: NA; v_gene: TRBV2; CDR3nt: TGTGCCAGCAGTGAAGATGGGGCGAGAGGTCAGCCCCAGCATTTT; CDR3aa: CASSEDGARGQPQHF
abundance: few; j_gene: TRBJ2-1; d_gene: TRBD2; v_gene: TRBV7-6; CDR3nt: TGTGCCAGCAGCTTATGGGGACTAGCGGGCCCAAGGGCCAATAGTGAGCAGTTCTTC; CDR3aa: CASSLWGLAGPRANSEQFF
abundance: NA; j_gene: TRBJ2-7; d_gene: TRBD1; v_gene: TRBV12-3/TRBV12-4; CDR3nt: TGTGCCAGCAGCCCCGACAGGGTCTACGAGCAGTACTTC; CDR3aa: CASSPDRVYEQYF